The 27 T cell receptor beta chains listed next were all sequenced from one sample in a study of metastatic and nonmetastatic thyroid tumors. TCRdb reprocessed the PCR reads via MiXCR. The sample records around 23,000 clones, more than 20% being singletons. Thyroid surgery took place with no prior treatment in any patient. Source material: blood. The source is a male donor with papillary thyroid cancer or a benign thyroid nodule (not recorded which). Some clones in this sample may be carry-over from other donors' samples.

This clone was picked up many times. The chain carries TRBV7-8 and TRBJ1-1; 10 nucleotides match TRBD1. In germline, CDR1 is SGHVS, CDR2 FQNEAQ. The CDR3 consists of 15 residues. J lost 4 bases, V lost 3 bases, and 5 bases had no gene match. The CDR3 region is CASSLGTGVGTEAFF. The CDR3 coding sequence is TGTGCCAGCAGCTTGGGGACAGGGGTGGGCACTGAAGCTTTCTTT.

This clone was seen a few times. A junction boundary mismatches the germline segment, possibly from a read error. This sequence joins TRBV6-5 and TRBJ2-2; tentatively, D is TRBD2 (5 bases). CDR1 is MNHEY and CDR2 is SVGAGI in the germline V gene. This CDR3 has 15 residues. This CDR3 is CAGSYSRESSWELFF. The DNA for the CDR3 is TGTGCCGGCAGTTACTCGAGGGAGTCTTCCTGGGAGCTGTTTTTT.

Ten or more counts support this clone. The chain joins TRBV7-9 to TRBJ1-6; 11 nucleotides match TRBD1. The germline V gene encodes CDR1 SEHNR and CDR2 FQNEAQ (reference sequence). The CDR3 extends over 15 amino acids. V dropped 6 bases and J dropped 9; count of bases not matched to a gene: 7. CDR3 bases: TGTGCCAGCAGATCCACCGGGACAGGGGGTTCACCCCTCCACTTT. Protein: CASRSTGTGGSPLHF. Combining the CDR3 with reference TRBV7-9 and TRBJ1-6 gives the whole variable domain DTGVSQNPRHKITKRGQNVTFRCDPISEHNRLYWYRQTLGQGPEFLTYFQNEAQLEKSRLLSDRFSAERPKGSFSTLEIQRTEQGDSAMYLCASRSTGTGGSPLHFGNGTRLTVT.

Many counts were recorded for this clone. Given a much more abundant clone one base away, this may be a read error. J is TRBJ1-1 and V is TRBV6-2 or TRBV6-3; D remains unclear. This CDR3 has 13 amino acids. Deletions cut 6 bases from V and 4 bases from J, with 12 bases between. The germline gives CDR1 MNHEY, CDR2 SVGEGT. CDR3 in amino acids: CASRGKGGTEAFF. In nucleotides, the CDR3 is TGTGCCAGCAGAGGGAAAGGCGGCACTGAAGCTTTCTTT.

This clone was recorded at least ten times. This chain links TRBV30 with TRBJ1-1; D gene unclear. This CDR3 spans 12 amino acids. The germline CDR1 and CDR2 sequences are GTSNPN and SVGIG (reference sequence). The V gene lost 8 bases and the J gene lost 2 bases, with 12 bases spanning the gap. CDR3 DNA: TGTGCCAGGCGGGCGACAAACACTGAAGCTTTCTTT. Translating it yields CARRATNTEAFF. The full variable domain, in which reference TRBV30 and TRBJ1-1 provide the parts outside the CDR3, is SQTIHQWPATLVQPVGSPLSLECTVEGTSNPNLYWYRQAAGRGLQLLFYSVGIGQISSEVPQNLSASRPQDRQFILSSKKLLLSDSGFYLCARRATNTEAFFGQGTRLTVV.

This clone was seen many times. The V and J genes are TRBV7-9 and TRBJ2-1, with D perhaps matching TRBD2 (5 bases). The germline V gene encodes CDR1 SEHNR and CDR2 FQNEAQ (reference sequence). The CDR3 covers 15 residues. V was clipped by 4 bases and J by 4 bases, with 14 bases between them. The CDR3 spells CASSSPWTAYNEQFF. CDR3 DNA: TGTGCCAGCAGCTCCCCCTGGACTGCTTACAATGAGCAGTTCTTC. The variable domain in full, completed from reference TRBV7-9 and TRBJ2-1, reads DTGVSQNPRHKITKRGQNVTFRCDPISEHNRLYWYRQTLGQGPEFLTYFQNEAQLEKSRLLSDRFSAERPKGSFSTLEIQRTEQGDSAMYLCASSSPWTAYNEQFFGPGTRLTVL.

The sample holds many counts of this clone. Just one base apart from a much larger clone, this may be a read error. The sample holds other DNA sequences that translate to the same CDR3. The chain uses TRBV19 and TRBJ2-6; no clear D gene. The CDR3 is made up of 15 amino acids. V lost 6 bases, J lost 1 base, and 10 bases lay in between. Germline V lookup: CDR1 LNHDA, CDR2 SQIVND (reference sequence). This CDR3 is CASSRSESGANVLTF. CDR3 nucleotide sequence: TGTGCCAGTAGCCGGTCTGAATCTGGGGCCAACGTCCTGACTTTC.

At least ten counts were recorded for this clone. The chain carries TRBV20-1 and TRBJ1-2; tentative D call: TRBD1 (6 bases). Germline CDR1 and CDR2: DFQATT and SNEGSKA (reference sequence). V lost 6 bases and J lost 4, with 18 bases in between. This CDR3 has 14 residues. The DNA of the CDR3 is TGCAGTGCCCTCCGTGGGGGACAAGGCTATGGCTACACCTTC. This gives the protein CSALRGGQGYGYTF.

Turning to this clone: No DNA is shown, since the ends of the CDR3 on it are uncertain; the CDR3 is the one TCRdb lists. J is TRBJ1-2 and V is TRBV12-3 or TRBV12-4; the D call of TRBD1 is as the table states it, not checked on the DNA. The CDR3 is 21 residues long, counting both termini. CDR3 loop: CASRLAGQETQYFGPGYGYTF.

This clone has at least ten counts. V usage is TRBV5-1 and J usage is TRBJ2-7, with 7 bases aligning to TRBD2. The V gene's germline CDR1 is SGHRS and CDR2 YFSETQ. This CDR3 is built from 16 residues. V lost 0 bases and J lost 4; bases outside the gene matches: 10. The CDR3 DNA follows: TGCGCCAGCAGCTTGGCGGCCGGGGGGACGGCGTACGAGCAGTACTTC. The encoded protein is CASSLAAGGTAYEQYF.

Ten or more counts support this clone. The rearrangement uses TRBV3-1 and TRBJ2-1; D gene unclear. Per the germline V gene, CDR1 is LGHDT and CDR2 is YNNKEL (reference sequence). V lost 4 bases and J 1 base, leaving 8 bases between the germline ends. The CDR3 spans 14 residues. This chain's CDR3 is CASSPEGSYNEQFF. The CDR3 region has the DNA TGTGCCAGCAGCCCTGAAGGGTCCTACAATGAGCAGTTCTTC.

The table lists this clone with many counts. V and J are TRBV7-9 and TRBJ1-5, with D possibly TRBD1 on 5 matching bases. Trimming pared 8 bases from V and 4 bases from J, leaving 12 bases between. CDR3 length: 13 amino acids. Per germline, CDR1 SEHNR and CDR2 FQNEAQ (reference sequence). The DNA of the CDR3 is TGTGCCAGCCGCGGGGGTTTGAATCAGCCCCAGCATTTT. Its translation: CASRGGLNQPQHF.

This clone has at least ten counts. This chain connects TRBV20-1 to TRBJ1-5; 7 bases are a match to TRBD1. Trimming cost V 1 base and J 6 bases; bases outside gene matches: 9. CDR3 size: 15 residues. The germline V gene encodes CDR1 DFQATT and CDR2 SNEGSKA (reference sequence). Written as DNA, the CDR3 is TGCAGTGCTAGAGTCTTAGGGGGCGAGGCTCAGCCCCAGCATTTT. As protein: CSARVLGGEAQPQHF.

The chain uses TRBV20-1 and TRBJ2-5; a possible D gene is TRBD2 (6 bases). CDR1 and CDR2 from the germline V gene are DFQATT and SNEGSKA (reference sequence). The CDR3 contains 14 residues. Between the trimmed V and J ends, which lost 4 bases and 2 bases, there was a span of 14 bases. The CDR3 DNA reads TGCAGTGCTACAGTGGGTAGCGGACAAGAGACCCAGTACTTC. It encodes CSATVGSGQETQYF.

This clone was detected many times. This may stem from a read error, because a much larger clone lies one nucleotide away. The CDR3 carries no conserved terminal phenylalanine or tryptophan, so it likely arises from a read error. The CDR3 spells CSATRDRESAEAFS. CDR3 sequence (DNA): TGCAGTGCTACCCGGGACAGGGAGTCCGCTGAAGCTTTCTCT. V usage is TRBV20-1 and J usage is TRBJ1-1; 9 bases fit TRBD1. Germline values: CDR1 DFQATT, CDR2 SNEGSKA (reference sequence). This CDR3 has 14 amino acids. V lost 4 bases to trimming and J lost 6 bases; unmatched junction nucleotides: 9.

Concerning this clone itself: Mismatch with germline at one junction end may stem from a read error. The chain's CDR3 is CATSEGRGYELYF. The CDR3 DNA reads as TGTGCCACCAGTGAAGGGAGGGGCTACGAGCTGTACTTC. The chain combines TRBV25-1 with TRBJ2-7; TRBD2 matches 7 bases. CDR3 size: 13 residues. The germline V gene has CDR1 MGHDK and CDR2 SYGVNS.

This clone occurred many times. The rearrangement links TRBV7-9 to TRBJ2-7, with 11 bases that match TRBD2. There are 15 residues in the CDR3. The ends lost 4 bases at V and 4 bases at J; junction bases unmatched: 6. Germline CDR1 and CDR2: SEHNR and FQNEAQ (reference sequence). CDR3 sequence: CASSSPTSGMYEQYF. The CDR3 DNA reads as TGTGCCAGCAGCTCGCCGACTAGCGGGATGTACGAGCAGTACTTC. Full variable domain (missing parts from reference TRBV7-9 and TRBJ2-7): DTGVSQNPRHKITKRGQNVTFRCDPISEHNRLYWYRQTLGQGPEFLTYFQNEAQLEKSRLLSDRFSAERPKGSFSTLEIQRTEQGDSAMYLCASSSPTSGMYEQYFGPGTRLTVT.

There are many counts of this clone. This chain connects TRBV7-6 to TRBJ1-4; perhaps TRBD1 as D (5 bases). V was shortened by 5 bases and J by 8 bases, with 18 bases between the two germline ends. The CDR3 length is 15 residues. Germline V gene lookup returns CDR1 SGHVS and CDR2 FNYEAQ. In DNA form, the CDR3 reads TGTGCCAGCAGCCATCACCAGGGCTCCTCCGAAAAACTGTTTTTT. This sequence encodes CASSHHQGSSEKLFF.

At least ten counts were recorded for this clone. A much larger clone sits a single nucleotide away, making a read error possible. Other DNA sequences within the sample encode an identical CDR3. CDR3 sequence reads: CASRRRGTGGSGTEAFF. In DNA, the CDR3 is TGTGCCAGCCGTAGACGGGGGACAGGGGGTTCCGGCACTGAAGCTTTCTTT. The chain uses TRBV19 and TRBJ1-1; 11 nucleotides agree with TRBD1. The CDR3 has 17 amino acids. From germline, CDR1 is LNHDA and CDR2 SQIVND (reference sequence). V dropped 9 bases and J dropped 4; count of bases not matched to a gene: 16.

The chain links TRBV20-1 to TRBJ1-6; no definite D call. The length of the CDR3 is 9 residues. The V gene's germline CDR1 is DFQATT and CDR2 SNEGSKA (reference sequence). The CDR3 DNA follows: TGCCATCTCGAGACACCCCTCCACTTT. Residues: CHLETPLHF.

Concerning this clone: Compared with germline, one end of the junction differs, possibly owing to a read error. The chain carries TRBV28 and TRBJ2-7; possibly TRBD1 or TRBD2 for D (5 bases each). CDR1 is MDHEN and CDR2 is SYDVKM in the germline V gene. CDR3 length equals 14 residues. Here the CDR3 DNA reads TGTGCCAGAAGGATCGGGGCGAGCTTCTACGAGCAGCACTTC. Amino acid sequence: CARRIGASFYEQHF.

This clone was seen many times. The chain links TRBV27 to TRBJ1-2, with 7 bases aligning to TRBD1. The CDR3 has 13 amino acids. Germline-derived CDR1 and CDR2 are MNHEY and SMNVEV (reference sequence). V was clipped by 6 bases and J by 6 bases; unmatched bases: 7. CDR3 sequence (DNA): TGTGCCAGCAGGGACACAGGGGTAGATGGCTACACCTTC. This translates into CASRDTGVDGYTF.

This clone was seen a handful of times. The chain recombines TRBV6-2 or TRBV6-3 with TRBJ1-6, with D possibly being TRBD1 (5 bases). Germline V lookup: CDR1 MNHEY, CDR2 SVGEGT. Trimming shortened V by 2 bases and J by 9 bases, and 14 bases separated the two germline ends. The CDR3 contains 15 residues. CDR3 sequence (DNA): TGTGCCAGCAGTTACGAGGAGGGGAGTAGTTCACCCCTCCACTTT. Its protein product is CASSYEEGSSSPLHF.

This clone occurred many times. This rearrangement joins TRBV6-1 to TRBJ2-7, with TRBD2 matching over 8 bases. The CDR3 runs 14 residues. Germline CDR1 is MNHNS and CDR2 is SASEGT. Germline trimming cut 6 bases from V and 5 bases from J; bases unmatched to any gene: 9. The CDR3: CASRGGGRPHEQYF. DNA for the CDR3: TGTGCCAGCAGAGGCGGCGGGAGGCCCCACGAGCAGTACTTC.

On this clone itself: One end of the junction is discordant with germline, which a read error may explain. This sequence joins TRBV6-5 and TRBJ2-7; D is unresolved. Germline CDR1 MNHEY, CDR2 SVGAGI. The CDR3 length is 13 residues. CDR3 sequence reads: CASSPPGSYDQYF. As DNA, the CDR3 is TGTGCCAGCAGCCCCCCTGGGTCTTACGACCAGTACTTC.

This clone was picked up many times. The chain recombines TRBV10-3 with TRBJ1-2, with 8 bases lining up with TRBD1. The CDR3 sequence is 12 residues long. Trimming removed 6 bases from V and 8 bases from J; junction bases left unmatched: 5. Germline lookup yields CDR1 ENHRY and CDR2 SYGVKD. The CDR3 reads CAISDRGEGYTF. CDR3 DNA: TGTGCCATCAGCGACAGGGGAGAAGGCTACACCTTC.

This clone came up many times. The V gene is TRBV30, the J gene TRBJ1-1, with 8 bases fitting TRBD1. The CDR3 extends over 11 amino acids. Germline CDR1 and CDR2: GTSNPN and SVGIG (reference sequence). The J segment lost 7 bases and the V segment lost 5 bases, leaving 3 bases of the junction unmatched. As DNA, the CDR3 is TGTGCCTGGGCACAGGGGGTTGAAGCTTTCTTT. This translates into CAWAQGVEAFF.